The 5 T cell receptor beta chains below were found in one sample sequenced in a study of CD8 T cells in ankylosing spondylitis. Antigen specificity for these receptors is unknown. TCRdb fed the 5' RACE reads into MiXCR, producing one record per CDR3 protein. The sample has approximately 400,000 distinct CDR3 sequences; roughly a sixth are singletons. Broader study findings: A TCR beta motif of 7 to 9 highly homologous variants seemed to mark ankylosing spondylitis blood.

Sequencing was done on a sample of blood, either unsorted or a sorted T cell fraction (not recorded which). The source of these receptors is a male donor with ankylosing spondylitis.

In regard to this clonotype: No conserved phenylalanine or tryptophan is present at the end of the CDR3, so a read error is the likely explanation. The DNA is left out, because the CDR3 cannot be placed on it with certainty; the CDR3 is given as TCRdb lists it. The chain combines TRBV20-1 with TRBJ2-3; the table's D call, TRBD2, was not checked against the DNA. The CDR3 adds up to 17 amino acids, both ends counted. Germline V gene lookup returns CDR1 DFQATT and CDR2 SNEGSKA (reference sequence). CDR3: CSARTPAGGLDTQYFNP.

In its sample, this clonotype was seen a few times. The genes are TRBV5-1 and TRBJ2-3; TRBD1 might be the D (6 bases). Germline V gene data show CDR1 as SGHRS and CDR2 as YFSETQ. This CDR3 contains 15 residues. The germline V and J ends were trimmed by 0 bases and 3 bases, with 11 bases remaining between them. The CDR3 loop is CASSLAIGQTDTQYF. Written as DNA, the CDR3 is TGCGCCAGCAGCTTGGCTATTGGACAGACAGATACGCAGTATTTT.

This clonotype appeared a few times. The V and J genes are TRBV10-3 and TRBJ2-3; 9 bases are shared with TRBD2. The V gene end was trimmed by 5 bases and the J gene end by 2 bases; junction bases not matched to a gene: 2. This CDR3 spans 14 amino acids. Germline CDR1 reads ENHRY; CDR2 reads SYGVKD. CDR3: CAISTSGLTDTQYF. CDR3 sequence (DNA): TGTGCCATCAGTACTAGCGGGCTCACAGATACGCAGTATTTT.

The table lists this clonotype with a few counts. The chain has TRBV5-1 and TRBJ1-2; D is perhaps TRBD1 (6 bases). Germline lookup yields CDR1 SGHRS and CDR2 YFSETQ. The germline V and J ends were trimmed by 4 bases and 4 bases, with 14 bases remaining between them. CDR3 length: 14 residues. The CDR3 loop is CASSPTGGVYGYTF. As DNA, the CDR3 is TGCGCCAGCAGCCCGACAGGAGGTGTCTATGGCTACACCTTC.

The sample holds a few counts of this clonotype. The CDR3 spells CASTINTEAFF. DNA of the CDR3: TGTGCCAGCACCATTAACACTGAAGCTTTCTTT. This sequence joins TRBV7-9 and TRBJ1-1; D gene ambiguous. V was cut by 7 bases and J by 2 bases, with 5 bases left in between. The germline CDR1 and CDR2 sequences are SEHNR and FQNEAQ (reference sequence). The CDR3 is made up of 11 amino acids.